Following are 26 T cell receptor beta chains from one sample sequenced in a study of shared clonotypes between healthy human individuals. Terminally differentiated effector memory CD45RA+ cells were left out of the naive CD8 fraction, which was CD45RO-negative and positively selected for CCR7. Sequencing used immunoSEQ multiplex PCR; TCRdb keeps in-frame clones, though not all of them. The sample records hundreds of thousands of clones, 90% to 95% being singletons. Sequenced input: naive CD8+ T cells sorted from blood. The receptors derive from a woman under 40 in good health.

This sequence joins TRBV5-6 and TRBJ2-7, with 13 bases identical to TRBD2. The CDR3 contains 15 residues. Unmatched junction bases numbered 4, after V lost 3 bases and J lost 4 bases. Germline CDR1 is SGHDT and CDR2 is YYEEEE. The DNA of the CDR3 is TGTGCCAGCAGCTGGGGACTAGCGGGGAATTACGAGCAGTACTTC. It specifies CASSWGLAGNYEQYF. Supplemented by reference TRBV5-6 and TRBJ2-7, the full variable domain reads DAGVTQSPTHLIKTRGQQVTLRCSPKSGHDTVSWYQQALGQGPQFIFQYYEEEERQRGNFPDRFSGHQFPNYSSELNVNALLLGDSALYLCASSWGLAGNYEQYFGPGTRLTVT.

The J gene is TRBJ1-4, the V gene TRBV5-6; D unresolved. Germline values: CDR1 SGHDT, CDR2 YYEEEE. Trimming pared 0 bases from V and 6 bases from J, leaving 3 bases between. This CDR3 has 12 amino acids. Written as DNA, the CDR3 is TGTGCCAGCAGCTTGGAAGATGAAAAACTGTTTTTT. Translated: CASSLEDEKLFF. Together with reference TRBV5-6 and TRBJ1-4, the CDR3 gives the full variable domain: DAGVTQSPTHLIKTRGQQVTLRCSPKSGHDTVSWYQQALGQGPQFIFQYYEEEERQRGNFPDRFSGHQFPNYSSELNVNALLLGDSALYLCASSLEDEKLFFGSGTQLSVL.

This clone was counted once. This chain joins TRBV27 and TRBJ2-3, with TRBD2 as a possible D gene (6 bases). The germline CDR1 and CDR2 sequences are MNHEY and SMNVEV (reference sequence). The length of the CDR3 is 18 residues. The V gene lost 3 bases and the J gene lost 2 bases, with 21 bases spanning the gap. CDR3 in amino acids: CASSFYAAREVSTDTQYF. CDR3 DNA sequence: TGTGCCAGCAGTTTCTACGCGGCGAGGGAGGTTTCCACAGATACGCAGTATTTT.

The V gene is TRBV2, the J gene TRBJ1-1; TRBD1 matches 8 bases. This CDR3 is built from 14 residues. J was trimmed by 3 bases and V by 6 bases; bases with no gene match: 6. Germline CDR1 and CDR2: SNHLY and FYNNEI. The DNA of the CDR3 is TGTGCCAGCAGCGCTAAGACAGGGGACACTGAAGCTTTCTTT. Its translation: CASSAKTGDTEAFF.

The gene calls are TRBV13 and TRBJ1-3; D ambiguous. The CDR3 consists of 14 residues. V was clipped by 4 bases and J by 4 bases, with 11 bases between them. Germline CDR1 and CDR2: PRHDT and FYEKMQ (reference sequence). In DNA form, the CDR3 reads TGTGCCAGCAGCTCCGACACGGTCGGAAACACCATATATTTT. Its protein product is CASSSDTVGNTIYF.

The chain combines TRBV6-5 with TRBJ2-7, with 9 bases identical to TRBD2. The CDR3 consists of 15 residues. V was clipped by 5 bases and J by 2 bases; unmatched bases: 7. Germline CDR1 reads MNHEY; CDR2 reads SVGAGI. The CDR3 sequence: CASSHGTSPAYEQYF. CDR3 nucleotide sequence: TGTGCCAGCAGTCACGGGACTAGCCCTGCCTACGAGCAGTACTTC.

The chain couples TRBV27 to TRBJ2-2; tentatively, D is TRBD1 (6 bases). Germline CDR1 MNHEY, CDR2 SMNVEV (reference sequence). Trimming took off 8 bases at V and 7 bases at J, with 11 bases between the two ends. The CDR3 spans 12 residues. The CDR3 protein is CASRTGFGELFF. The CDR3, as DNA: TGTGCCAGCCGAACAGGGTTCGGGGAGCTGTTTTTT.

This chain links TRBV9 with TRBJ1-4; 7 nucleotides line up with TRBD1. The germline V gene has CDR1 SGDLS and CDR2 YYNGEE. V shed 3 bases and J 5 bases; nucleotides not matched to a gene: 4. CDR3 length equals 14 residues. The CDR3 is CASSADRENEKLFF. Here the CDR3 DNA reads TGTGCCAGCAGCGCAGACAGGGAGAATGAAAAACTGTTTTTT.

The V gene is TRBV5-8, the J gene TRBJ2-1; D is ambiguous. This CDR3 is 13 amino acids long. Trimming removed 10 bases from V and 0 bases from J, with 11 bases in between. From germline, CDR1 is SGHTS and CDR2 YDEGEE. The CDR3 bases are TGTGCCGTAACCTGGAGCTCCTACAATGAGCAGTTCTTC. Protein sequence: CAVTWSSYNEQFF. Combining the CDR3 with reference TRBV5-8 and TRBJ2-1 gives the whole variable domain EAGVTQSPTHLIKTRGQQATLRCSPISGHTSVYWYQQALGLGLQFLLWYDEGEERNRGNFPPRFSGRQFPNYSSELNVNALELEDSALYLCAVTWSSYNEQFFGPGTRLTVL.

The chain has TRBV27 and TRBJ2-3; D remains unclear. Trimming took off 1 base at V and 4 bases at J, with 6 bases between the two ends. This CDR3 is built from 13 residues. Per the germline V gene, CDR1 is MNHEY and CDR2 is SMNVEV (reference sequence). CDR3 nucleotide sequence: TGTGCCAGCAGTTTATTACGGGCAGATACGCAGTATTTT. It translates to CASSLLRADTQYF.

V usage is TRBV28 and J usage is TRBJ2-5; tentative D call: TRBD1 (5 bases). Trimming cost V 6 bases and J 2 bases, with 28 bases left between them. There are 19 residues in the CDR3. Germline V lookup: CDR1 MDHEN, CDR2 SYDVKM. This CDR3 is CASSPSLSSVGDYQETQYF. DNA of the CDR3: TGTGCCAGCAGCCCTAGTTTATCTAGTGTAGGGGATTATCAAGAGACCCAGTACTTC.

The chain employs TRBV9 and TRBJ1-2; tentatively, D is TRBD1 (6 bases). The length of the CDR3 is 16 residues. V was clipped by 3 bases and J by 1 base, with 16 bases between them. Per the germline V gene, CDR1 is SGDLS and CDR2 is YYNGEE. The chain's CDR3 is CASSAGAGADNYGYTF. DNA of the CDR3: TGTGCCAGCAGCGCTGGCGCGGGGGCCGATAACTATGGCTACACCTTC.

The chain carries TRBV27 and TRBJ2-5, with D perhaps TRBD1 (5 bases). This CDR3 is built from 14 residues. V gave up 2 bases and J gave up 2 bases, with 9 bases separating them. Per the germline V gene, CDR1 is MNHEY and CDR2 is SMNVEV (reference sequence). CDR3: CASSLVQGQETQYF. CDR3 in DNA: TGTGCCAGCAGTTTAGTTCAGGGACAAGAGACCCAGTACTTC.

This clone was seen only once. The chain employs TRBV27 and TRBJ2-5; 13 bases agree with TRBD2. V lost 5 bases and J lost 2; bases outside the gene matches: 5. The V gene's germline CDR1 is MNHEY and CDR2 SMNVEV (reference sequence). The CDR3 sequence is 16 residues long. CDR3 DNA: TGTGCCAGCAGTCGACTAGCGGGAGGTCTACAAGAGACCCAGTACTTC. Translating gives CASSRLAGGLQETQYF.

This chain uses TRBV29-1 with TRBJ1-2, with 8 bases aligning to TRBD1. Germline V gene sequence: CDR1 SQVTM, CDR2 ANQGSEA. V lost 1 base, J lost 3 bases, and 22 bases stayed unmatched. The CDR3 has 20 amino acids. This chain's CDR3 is CSVEAHPSGQVLGVDYGYTF. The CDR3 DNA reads TGCAGCGTTGAAGCCCACCCGTCGGGACAGGTATTGGGGGTGGACTATGGCTACACCTTC.

CDR3 nucleotides: TGTGCCAGTACCTTTACTAGCGGGGGCTACAATGAGCAGTTCTTC. Translated, it gives CASTFTSGGYNEQFF. The chain uses TRBV19 and TRBJ2-1; 11 bases align to TRBD2. The CDR3 covers 15 residues. With V trimmed by 7 bases and J by 3 bases, 5 bases remained unmatched. The germline V gene has CDR1 LNHDA and CDR2 SQIVND (reference sequence).

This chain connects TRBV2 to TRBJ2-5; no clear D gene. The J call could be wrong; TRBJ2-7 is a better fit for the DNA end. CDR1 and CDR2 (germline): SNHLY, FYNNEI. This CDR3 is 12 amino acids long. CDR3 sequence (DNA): TGTGCCAGCAACCATGACGGCTACGAGCAGTACTTC. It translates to CASNHDGYEQYF.

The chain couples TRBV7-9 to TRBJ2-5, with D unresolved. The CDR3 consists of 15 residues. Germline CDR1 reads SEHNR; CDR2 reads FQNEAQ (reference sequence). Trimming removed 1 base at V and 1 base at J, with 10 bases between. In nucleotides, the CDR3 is TGTGCCAGCAGCTTAGTTTACGGAGCCCAAGAGACCCAGTACTTC. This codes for CASSLVYGAQETQYF.

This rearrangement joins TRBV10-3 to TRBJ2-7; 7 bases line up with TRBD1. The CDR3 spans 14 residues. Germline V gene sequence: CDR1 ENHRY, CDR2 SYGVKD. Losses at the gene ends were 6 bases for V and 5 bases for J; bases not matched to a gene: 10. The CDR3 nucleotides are TGTGCCATCAGGGAGGCAGGGGGAACGGACGAGCAGTACTTC. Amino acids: CAIREAGGTDEQYF.

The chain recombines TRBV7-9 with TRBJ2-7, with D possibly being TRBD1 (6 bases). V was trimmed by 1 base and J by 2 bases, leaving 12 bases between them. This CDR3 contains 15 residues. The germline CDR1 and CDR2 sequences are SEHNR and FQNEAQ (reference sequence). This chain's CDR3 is CASSLVGDTTYEQYF. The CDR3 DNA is TGTGCCAGCAGCTTAGTGGGGGACACTACCTACGAGCAGTACTTC.

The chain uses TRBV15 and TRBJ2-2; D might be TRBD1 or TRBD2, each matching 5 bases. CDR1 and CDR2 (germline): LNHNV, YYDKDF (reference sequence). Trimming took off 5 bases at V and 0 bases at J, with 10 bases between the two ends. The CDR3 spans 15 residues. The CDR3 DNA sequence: TGTGCCACCAGCGGGGGACCGTCGAACACCGGGGAGCTGTTTTTT. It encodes CATSGGPSNTGELFF.

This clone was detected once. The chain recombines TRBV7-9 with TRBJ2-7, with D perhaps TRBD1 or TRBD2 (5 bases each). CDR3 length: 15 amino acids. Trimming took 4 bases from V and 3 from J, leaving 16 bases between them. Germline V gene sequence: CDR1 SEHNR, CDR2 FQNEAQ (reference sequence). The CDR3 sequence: CASSSSGTRGYEQYF. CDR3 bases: TGTGCCAGCAGCTCGTCCGGGACGAGGGGCTACGAGCAGTACTTC.

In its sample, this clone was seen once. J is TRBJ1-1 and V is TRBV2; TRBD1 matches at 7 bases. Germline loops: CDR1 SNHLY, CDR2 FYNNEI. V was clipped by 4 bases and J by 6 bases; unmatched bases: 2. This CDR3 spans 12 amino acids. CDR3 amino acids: CASSGDSPEAFF. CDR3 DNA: TGTGCCAGCAGTGGGGACAGCCCTGAAGCTTTCTTT. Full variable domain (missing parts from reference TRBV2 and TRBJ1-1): EPEVTQTPSHQVTQMGQEVILRCVPISNHLYFYWYRQILGQKVEFLVSFYNNEISEKSEIFDDQFSVERPDGSNFTLKIRSTKLEDSAMYFCASSGDSPEAFFGQGTRLTVV.

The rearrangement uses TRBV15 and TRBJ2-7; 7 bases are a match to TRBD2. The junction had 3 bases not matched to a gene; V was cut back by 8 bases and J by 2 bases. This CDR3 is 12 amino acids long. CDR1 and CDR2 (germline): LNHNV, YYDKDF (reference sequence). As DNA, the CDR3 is TGTGCCACCGGGAGGGCCCCCTACGAGCAGTACTTC. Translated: CATGRAPYEQYF.

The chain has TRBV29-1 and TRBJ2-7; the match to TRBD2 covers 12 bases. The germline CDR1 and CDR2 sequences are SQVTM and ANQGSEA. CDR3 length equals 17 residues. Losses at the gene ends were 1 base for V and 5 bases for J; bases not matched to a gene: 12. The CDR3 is CSVEGGLAGNSLDEQYF. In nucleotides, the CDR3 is TGCAGCGTTGAAGGGGGACTAGCGGGTAACTCCCTGGACGAGCAGTACTTC.

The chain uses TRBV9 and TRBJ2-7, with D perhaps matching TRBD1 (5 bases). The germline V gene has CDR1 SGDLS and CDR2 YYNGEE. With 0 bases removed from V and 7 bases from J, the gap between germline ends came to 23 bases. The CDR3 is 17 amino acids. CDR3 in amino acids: CASSVEDGHETTWEQYF. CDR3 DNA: TGTGCCAGCAGCGTAGAGGATGGACACGAAACGACGTGGGAGCAGTACTTC. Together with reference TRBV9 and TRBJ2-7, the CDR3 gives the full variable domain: DSGVTQTPKHLITATGQRVTLRCSPRSGDLSVYWYQQSLDQGLQFLIQYYNGEERAKGNILERFSAQQFPDLHSELNLSSLELGDSALYFCASSVEDGHETTWEQYFGPGTRLTVT.